These 19 T cell receptor beta chains were sequenced from one sample in a study of blood T cell repertoires in COVID-19. Clones were sequenced by immunoSEQ multiplex PCR, and TCRdb holds only the in-frame ones, with some missing. The data hold 150,000 to 250,000 clones, with 79% observed a single time. The sequenced sample consisted of peripheral blood. These receptors originate from a woman aged 40 to 55 with COVID-19, enrolled during active disease.

The CDR3 sequence: CSVEGGTVFNEKLFF. The CDR3 nucleotides read TGCAGCGTTGAAGGGGGGACAGTCTTTAATGAAAAACTGTTTTTT. The genes are TRBV29-1 and TRBJ1-4; 7 bases line up with TRBD1. Germline V gene lookup returns CDR1 SQVTM and CDR2 ANQGSEA. The J segment lost 4 bases and the V segment lost 1 base, leaving 6 bases of the junction unmatched. This CDR3 is 15 amino acids long.

This chain uses TRBV7-9 with TRBJ2-5; 10 bases fit TRBD2. J gave up 4 bases and V 1 base, and 0 bases lay outside the gene matches. The CDR3 extends over 14 amino acids. Germline CDR1 is SEHNR and CDR2 is FQNEAQ (reference sequence). CDR3 loop: CASSLGLAGETQYF. The DNA of the CDR3 is TGTGCCAGCAGCTTAGGACTAGCGGGAGAGACCCAGTACTTC. Full variable domain (remainder filled in from reference TRBV7-9 and TRBJ2-5): DTGVSQNPRHKITKRGQNVTFRCDPISEHNRLYWYRQTLGQGPEFLTYFQNEAQLEKSRLLSDRFSAERPKGSFSTLEIQRTEQGDSAMYLCASSLGLAGETQYFGPGTRLLVL.

CDR3 loop: CASSLTWGQGRSPLHF. CDR3 bases: TGCGCCAGCAGCCTGACTTGGGGACAGGGGCGATCACCCCTCCACTTT. The gene calls are TRBV4-3 and TRBJ1-6; TRBD1 matches at 10 bases. After removal of 4 bases from V and 10 bases from J, the junction contained 10 bases not matched to a gene. This CDR3 comprises 16 residues. Germline values: CDR1 LGHNA, CDR2 YSLEER.

The chain employs TRBV21-1 and TRBJ2-5; the listed D gene, TRBD2, was not tested against the DNA. TRBV21-1 is a known pseudogene. CDR3 length: 15 amino acids. The CDR3 DNA sequence: TGTGCCAGCAGCAAGGGTACTAGCGGGAAGGAGACCCAGTACTTC. It encodes CASSKGTSGKETQYF.

CDR3 sequence: CASGTGGGEQFF. The CDR3 DNA reads TGTGCCAGCGGGACAGGTGGCGGGGAGCAGTTCTTC. The chain recombines TRBV12-3 or TRBV12-4 with TRBJ2-1; 8 nucleotides line up with TRBD1. The CDR3 loop spans 12 amino acids. The junction had 7 bases not matched to a gene; V was cut back by 8 bases and J by 10 bases.

V and J are TRBV7-9 and TRBJ2-7; the match to TRBD1 covers 11 bases. The CDR3 totals 14 residues. Losses at the gene ends were 5 bases for V and 3 bases for J; bases not matched to a gene: 3. Germline V CDR1 and CDR2: SEHNR, FQNEAQ (reference sequence). The CDR3 spells CASSPGTGGYEQYF. The CDR3 coding sequence is TGTGCCAGCAGCCCCGGGACAGGGGGCTACGAGCAGTACTTC.

V gene TRBV10-1 combines with J gene TRBJ2-3, with no clear D. The CDR3 is 14 residues long. The germline CDR1 and CDR2 sequences are WNHNN and SYGVQD (reference sequence). V was clipped by 3 bases and J by 5 bases, with 12 bases between them. CDR3 sequence reads: CASSEEPREDTQYF. The CDR3 region has the DNA TGCGCCAGCAGTGAAGAACCTAGAGAAGATACGCAGTATTTT.

The V and J genes are TRBV7-9 and TRBJ1-2, with D uncertain. Germline-derived CDR1 and CDR2 are SEHNR and FQNEAQ (reference sequence). The CDR3 has 15 amino acids. V was shortened by 5 bases and J by 2 bases, with 15 bases between the two germline ends. The CDR3 bases are TGTGCCAGCAGCCCCCGAACAGTTTCGAACTATGGCTACACCTTC. Translating it yields CASSPRTVSNYGYTF.

This clone has a single count. The rearrangement joins TRBV10-2 to TRBJ2-3; 10 bases match TRBD2. Per germline, CDR1 WSHSY and CDR2 SAAADI. The CDR3 consists of 15 residues. Unmatched junction bases numbered 5, after V lost 7 bases and J lost 1 base. CDR3 bases: TGCGCCAGCAAGAGCGGGGGGGCGGGCACAGATACGCAGTATTTT. Translating it yields CASKSGGAGTDTQYF.

The V and J genes are TRBV19 and TRBJ2-1; tentative D call: TRBD2 (5 bases). There are 14 residues in the CDR3. CDR1 and CDR2 from the germline V gene are LNHDA and SQIVND (reference sequence). The germline V and J ends were trimmed by 8 bases and 2 bases, with 13 bases remaining between them. The CDR3 sequence: CASSSTGTYNEQFF. CDR3 sequence (DNA): TGTGCCAGTTCTTCAACCGGGACCTACAATGAGCAGTTCTTC.

As for this clone: Other DNA sequences in this specimen translate into the identical CDR3. The chain combines TRBV30 with TRBJ2-7; 12 bases fit TRBD1. The CDR3 consists of 15 residues. Germline V gives CDR1 GTSNPN, CDR2 SVGIG (reference sequence). V shed 0 bases and J 4 bases; nucleotides not matched to a gene: 4. The CDR3 protein is CAWSVLGQGAYEQYF. CDR3 sequence (DNA): TGTGCCTGGAGTGTACTGGGACAGGGGGCTTACGAGCAGTACTTC.

This chain connects TRBV27 to TRBJ1-2; 7 bases are shared with TRBD1. CDR1 and CDR2 (germline): MNHEY, SMNVEV (reference sequence). The CDR3 loop spans 14 amino acids. J gave up 3 bases and V 8 bases, and 9 bases lay outside the gene matches. The CDR3 DNA reads as TGTGCCAGCGGCTCGACAGGGATTGACTATGGCTACACCTTC. Translated: CASGSTGIDYGYTF.

The chain carries TRBV7-9 and TRBJ2-7; no firm D call. Germline loops: CDR1 SEHNR, CDR2 FQNEAQ (reference sequence). The CDR3 length is 15 residues. The V end lost 5 bases, the J end lost 2 bases, and 16 bases lay between the germline ends. In DNA form, the CDR3 reads TGTGCCAGCAGCCCGGCGTCAGGCCGGCCCTACGAGCAGTACTTC. Its protein is CASSPASGRPYEQYF.

CDR3 sequence: CSASVRGGGAHEQFF. The DNA of the CDR3 is TGCAGTGCTAGTGTGAGGGGCGGGGGGGCCCATGAGCAGTTCTTC. This chain links TRBV20-1 with TRBJ2-1; 9 nucleotides agree with TRBD2. J lost 8 bases, V lost 3 bases, and 11 bases had no gene match. In germline, CDR1 is DFQATT, CDR2 SNEGSKA (reference sequence). This CDR3 is 15 amino acids long.

The J gene is TRBJ1-5, the V gene TRBV3-1 (or the pseudogene TRBV3-2); no clear D gene. Germline-derived CDR1 and CDR2 are LGHDT and YNNKEL (reference sequence). Trimming took 2 bases from V and 4 from J, leaving 6 bases between them. The CDR3 consists of 13 residues. The CDR3 sequence is CASSQFTNQPQHF. CDR3 DNA sequence: TGTGCCAGCAGCCAATTTACTAATCAGCCCCAGCATTTT.

The genes are TRBV19 and TRBJ2-3; maybe TRBD1 (6 bases). The CDR3 extends over 13 amino acids. Trimming took 4 bases from V and 4 from J, leaving 9 bases between them. Per the germline V gene, CDR1 is LNHDA and CDR2 is SQIVND (reference sequence). The DNA of the CDR3 is TGTGCCAGTAGTACCGCAGGGGCAGATACGCAGTATTTT. Amino acid sequence: CASSTAGADTQYF.

The J gene is TRBJ2-5, the V gene TRBV20-1; 12 bases match TRBD2. The CDR3 sequence is 14 residues long. The trim removed 5 bases at V and 4 bases at J, leaving 5 bases unmatched. CDR1 is DFQATT, CDR2 SNEGSKA, per germline (reference sequence). The CDR3: CSAGVTSGGETQYF. Written as DNA, the CDR3 is TGCAGTGCTGGTGTGACTAGCGGGGGAGAGACCCAGTACTTC.

The chain is built from TRBV12-5 and TRBJ2-5, with 13 bases that match TRBD2. In germline, CDR1 is LGHNT, CDR2 FRNRAP. The CDR3 has 16 residues. V gave up 6 bases and J gave up 1 base; unmatched junction bases: 5. The chain's CDR3 is CASGRGLAGTQETQYF. DNA for the CDR3: TGTGCTAGTGGCCGGGGACTAGCGGGGACCCAAGAGACCCAGTACTTC.

This chain uses TRBV19 with TRBJ2-7, with D tentatively TRBD2 (6 bases). Looked up from germline, CDR1 is LNHDA and CDR2 is SQIVND (reference sequence). Deletions cut 3 bases from V and 2 bases from J, with 11 bases between. CDR3 length: 14 amino acids. The CDR3 sequence is CASSITEGPYEQYF. The CDR3 DNA is TGTGCCAGTAGTATTACGGAGGGTCCCTACGAGCAGTACTTC.